This T cell receptor beta chain came from a study of blood T cell repertoires in COVID-19 (dated by TCRdb to the early 2020s). For the wider study: Samples covering the acute and convalescent phases of COVID-19 were provided by collaborators in the United States, Italy and Spain. A de-identified subject ID, COVID-19 status, age in years and sex were almost always included in the sample metadata. Deeply sampled blood TCRbeta repertoires from subjects exposed to, actively infected with, or recovered from COVID-19 were included in the dataset. Samples were obtained from the ongoing ImmuneRACE study (first 160 participants) and from over a thousand subjects provided by 6 global collaborators. Where available, HLA class I and class II types were obtained from metadata supplied by the sample provider rather than from assay-based typing. The material from the prospective study consisted of cDNA or gDNA derived from T cells, B-cell-depleted T cells, or PBMCs. The repertoires were released in a freely available public database meant as a resource for research on the immune response to SARS-CoV-2.

Collaborating institutions collected whole blood in K2EDTA tubes following their own protocols. For TCRbeta analysis, collaborator samples were shipped as frozen whole blood, as isolated PBMCs, or as DNA extracted from either sample type. In the case of this clone: Its antigen is still unknown. No quality values exist for individual bases; no much larger clone is one base distant.

The immunoSEQ Assay, a bias-controlled multiplex PCR, was used to amplify TCRbeta CDR3 regions from genomic DNA. In the authors' own workflow: The number of nucleated cells in each sample was estimated from the amplification of reference gene primers within the assay. Sequence reads were collapsed and filtered to measure the absolute abundance of every unique TCRbeta CDR3 rearrangement. For each sample, productive Simpson clonality was calculated as the square root of Simpson's diversity index across productive rearrangements. TCRdb mirrors the immuneACCESS table, restricted to in-frame sequences. Some clones are absent from its copies; in checked studies, under half trace to an unresolved V gene, and the reason for the others is unknown. For V, J and clone size, that table is used; D and trimming come from the DNA. The sample records more than 400,000 clones, approximately 83% of which are singletons. The ten largest clones add up to approximately 3.4% of the sample.

Overall study outcomes, separate from this receptor: The quantity of clinical and demographic metadata differed by source and by participant and was supplied without curation.

This TCR was recovered from a human donor in a cohort sampled during active COVID-19. Sequenced sample: peripheral blood.

The CDR3 protein sequence reads: CASSQEGMVWSGSGETQYF. The DNA sequence reads TGTGCCAGCAGCCAAGAAGGAATGGTATGGAGCGGGAGTGGAGAGACCCAGTACTTC. The V and J segments used are TRBV14 and TRBJ2-5, and TRBD2 matches 8 of the central bases. V lost 0 bases and J lost 4 bases, and the count of bases not matched to a germline gene is 16. CDR1 and CDR2 are drawn from the germline V gene: SGHDN, FVKESK. Including the terminal cysteine and phenylalanine, the CDR3 comprises 19 residues. Only the CDR3 portion is preserved as DNA: 57 bases, with reading frame beginning at the first base.